The sequence of this T cell receptor beta chain was determined in a study of blood T cell repertoires in COVID-19. Germline CDR1 reads SQVTM; CDR2 reads ANQGSEA. V shed 3 bases and J 6 bases; nucleotides not matched to a gene: 8. CDR3 size: 14 residues. TCRdb's table, derived via immunoSEQ multiplex PCR, lists solely in-frame clones and lacks some. Of more than 200,000 clones listed, 70% to 90% were seen once; the top ten hold under 2%. The chain recombines TRBV29-1 with TRBJ1-2; TRBD1 matches at 9 bases. This receptor was identified in a woman between 45 and 65 years old who had recovered from COVID-19. Sequencing was done on a sample of PBMCs or T cells enriched from blood (not recorded which). The CDR3 nucleotides read TGCAGCGTTGAGGGGACAGGGTATGGAGATGGCTACACCTTC. Translated, it gives CSVEGTGYGDGYTF.